The next 9 T cell receptor beta chains were all read from a single sample in a study of post-analysis software for immune sequencing data. Regarding the study as a whole: TRBV segments more frequent in patients than in controls numbered a few and included TRBV5-6, TRBV5-1 and TRBV20-1.

The TCR beta cDNA libraries carried unique molecular identifiers. TCRdb independently ran MiXCR on the PCR reads; one entry per CDR3 protein. The data contain roughly 430,000 distinct CDR3 sequences, 39% of them singletons. Their cognate antigens are unknown. The sequencing sample was made of blood. These receptors came from a girl aged 2 to 10 with multiple sclerosis.

This clonotype was observed at least ten times. The rearrangement links TRBV7-2 to TRBJ2-1; possibly TRBD1 or TRBD2 for D (5 bases each). This CDR3 is built from 14 residues. Per the germline V gene, CDR1 is SGHTA and CDR2 is FQGNSA. V lost 1 base to trimming and J lost 9 bases, with 13 bases between them. The CDR3 here is CASSLGPGTGEQFF. Written as DNA, the CDR3 is TGTGCCAGCAGCTTAGGACCGGGGACCGGTGAGCAGTTCTTC.

The chain couples TRBV7-3 to TRBJ1-1; TRBD1 agrees at 7 bases. After removal of 4 bases from V and 0 bases from J, the junction contained 8 bases not matched to a gene. The CDR3 has 16 residues. Germline CDR1 is SGHTA and CDR2 is FQGTGA. The CDR3 is CASSSDGDSLNTEAFF. The CDR3 coding sequence is TGTGCCAGCAGCTCCGACGGGGACAGTCTGAACACTGAAGCTTTCTTT.

The gene calls are TRBV7-3 and TRBJ1-1; D unresolved. The CDR3 totals 16 residues. The ends were cut back, 7 bases at V and 3 bases at J, with 21 bases in the middle. From germline, CDR1 is SGHTA and CDR2 FQGTGA. This CDR3 reads CASTPGPYPGDTEAFF. In DNA, the CDR3 is TGTGCCAGCACCCCCGGGCCCTATCCCGGCGACACTGAAGCTTTCTTT.

In its sample, this clonotype was seen a few times. V usage is TRBV11-2 and J usage is TRBJ2-1, with TRBD2 identical over 8 bases. Losses at the gene ends were 4 bases for V and 1 base for J; bases not matched to a gene: 12. The CDR3 is made up of 18 amino acids. Germline-derived CDR1 and CDR2 are SGHAT and FQNNGV. Here the CDR3 reads CASSSGGSGSGSYNEQFF. CDR3 in DNA: TGTGCCAGCAGCTCAGGAGGAAGCGGGAGTGGTTCCTACAATGAGCAGTTCTTC.

This clonotype has only a few counts. The junction shows a germline mismatch at one end, possibly a read error. This chain uses TRBV7-9 with TRBJ1-2, with unresolved D. CDR1 and CDR2 (germline): SEHNR, FQNEAQ (reference sequence). The CDR3 contains 15 residues. Written as DNA, the CDR3 is TGTACCAGCAGCACCTACCAGACTGAGAACTATGGCTACACCTTC. It is translated as CTSSTYQTENYGYTF.

V gene TRBV3-1 combines with J gene TRBJ1-5; perhaps TRBD1 as D (6 bases). The germline CDR1 and CDR2 sequences are LGHDT and YNNKEL (reference sequence). This CDR3 is 15 amino acids long. Trimming removed 1 base from V and 4 bases from J, with 11 bases in between. The DNA of the CDR3 is TGTGCCAGCAGCCAAGGGACAGCAGAAAATCAGCCCCAGCATTTT. Protein product: CASSQGTAENQPQHF.

This clonotype was detected only once. The CDR3 carries no conserved terminal phenylalanine or tryptophan, so it likely arises from a read error. The genes are TRBV7-3 and TRBJ2-1, with 7 bases matching TRBD1. The ends lost 7 bases at V and 8 bases at J; junction bases unmatched: 11. Per the germline V gene, CDR1 is SGHTA and CDR2 is FQGTGA. The CDR3 has 14 residues. The CDR3 region is CASKTGPMVDEQFS. The CDR3 nucleotides are TGTGCCAGCAAGACAGGGCCGATGGTGGATGAGCAGTTCTCC.

This chain uses TRBV6-2 or TRBV6-3 with TRBJ2-7; perhaps TRBD2 as D (5 bases). The V and J ends lost 1 base and 4 bases respectively, with 14 bases between them. Germline assignment: CDR1 MNHEY and CDR2 SVGEGT. The CDR3 is made up of 15 amino acids. CDR3 nucleotide sequence: TGTGCCAGCAGTTACTTAGGCCTAGCTGGTTACGAGCAGTACTTC. This translates into CASSYLGLAGYEQYF.

The DNA for the CDR3 is TGTGCCAGCAGCTTAAGTCTCGGGGGGGGACAAGAGACCCAGTACTTC. This codes for CASSLSLGGGQETQYF. V is TRBV7-2 and J is TRBJ2-5; 8 nucleotides align to TRBD2. The trim removed 2 bases at V and 2 bases at J, leaving 7 bases unmatched. Germline V gives CDR1 SGHTA, CDR2 FQGNSA. This CDR3 spans 16 amino acids. The whole variable domain, filled in from reference TRBV7-2 and TRBJ2-5, reads GAGVSQSPSNKVTEKGKDVELRCDPISGHTALYWYRQSLGQGLEFLIYFQGNSAPDKSGLPSDRFSAERTGGSVSTLTIQRTQQEDSAVYLCASSLSLGGGQETQYFGPGTRLLVL.